This T cell receptor beta chain was found in a study of T cells in Graves' hyperthyroidism and ophthalmopathy. This CDR3 has 15 residues. Looked up from germline, CDR1 is DFQATT and CDR2 is SNEGSKA (reference sequence). Trimming removed 4 bases from V and 5 bases from J; junction bases left unmatched: 10. Disease duration was under 3 months in the ophthalmopathy patients, who also had a Clinical Activity Score of at least 3 and a NOSPECS grade of at least 4. TCR beta CDR3 regions were amplified from RNA. TCR CDR3 regions were first amplified by RT-PCR with HTBI primers. One entry per CDR3 protein results from TCRdb running MiXCR on the multiplex PCR reads. This table has about 270,000 distinct CDR3 sequences, around 20% appearing once.

The source of this sequence is a man younger than 45 with Graves' ophthalmopathy. Sequencing was carried out using blood. V usage is TRBV20-1 and J usage is TRBJ2-7; 11 nucleotides align to TRBD2. The DNA of the CDR3 is TGCAGTGCTAAAATCCCGACTAGCGGGACCGACGAGCAGTACTTC. The encoded protein is CSAKIPTSGTDEQYF.